The rows below give T cell receptor beta chains drawn from one sample of a study of blood T cell repertoires in COVID-19. Sequencing used immunoSEQ multiplex PCR; TCRdb keeps in-frame clones, though not all of them. The table lists a few hundred thousand clones, 84% of them singletons. Sequencing input: peripheral blood. Every receptor here comes from a woman aged 40-49 years who had recovered from COVID-19. Each CDR3 is given with its conserved first and last residue. The order of the fields is J gene, CDR3 length, clone size, D gene, V gene, CDR3 DNA, CDR3 protein. The D gene is left open where the match is weak. Some rows mark clone size as missing; the rest say once, few, many or name a class of expanded clone.

TRBJ1-1	13	NA	NA	TRBV7-9	TGTGCCAGCAGCCCAGAGCGCAACACTGAAGCTTTCTTT	CASSPERNTEAFF
TRBJ1-2	11	NA	NA	TRBV20-1	TGCAGTGTCTCCCGGGGGGGTGGCTACACCTTC	CSVSRGGGYTF
TRBJ2-3	16	NA	TRBD2	TRBV10-3	TGTGCCATCAGTGAGTCTGAGCGGGGGTACACAGATACGCAGTATTTT	CAISESERGYTDTQYF
TRBJ1-1	12	NA	NA	TRBV18	TGTGCCAGCTCACCAAATGAGGGTTTGACTTTCTTT	CASSPNEGLTFF
TRBJ1-1	13	NA	NA	TRBV6-4	TGTGCCAGCAGCTCGACTCCCTCGGGTGAAGCTTTCTTT	CASSSTPSGEAFF
TRBJ2-7	14	NA	TRBD1	TRBV5-1	TGCGCCAGCAGCTTGGGGACAGGGGGCTACGAGCAGTACTTC	CASSLGTGGYEQYF
TRBJ2-3	17	NA	NA	TRBV5-6	TGTGCCAGCAGCCCCCAGGAGAGGGTCCTATTCACAGATACGCAGTATTTT	CASSPQERVLFTDTQYF
TRBJ1-1	14	once	NA	TRBV10-3	TGTGCCATCAGTGAGCCCGGACAGAACACTGAAGCTTTCTTT	CAISEPGQNTEAFF
TRBJ2-6	15	NA	NA	TRBV7-9	TGTGCCAGCAGCTTAGTTCTCGCTGGGGCCAACGTCCTGACTTTC	CASSLVLAGANVLTF
TRBJ1-5	14	once	NA	TRBV4-1	TGCGCCAGCAGCCACGGCAGGGACAATCAGCCCCAGCATTTT	CASSHGRDNQPQHF
TRBJ2-5	14	NA	TRBD1	TRBV10-3	TGTGCCATCAGTGCCGGGACAGGGGAAGAGACCCAGTACTTC	CAISAGTGEETQYF
TRBJ2-7	14	NA	TRBD2	TRBV6-5	TGTGCCAGCAGTCGGACTAGCGGGCCCTACGAGCAGTACTTC	CASSRTSGPYEQYF
TRBJ1-6	15	few	TRBD1	TRBV2	TGTGCCAGCATCCGACAGGGGGCGGGTAATTCACCCCTCCACTTT	CASIRQGAGNSPLHF
TRBJ2-6	15	NA	NA	TRBV5-1	TGCGCCAGCAGCTTGGCAGGCTCTGGGGCCAACGTCCTGACTTTC	CASSLAGSGANVLTF
TRBJ1-2	16	once	NA	TRBV15	TGTGCCACCAGCAGAGATAGGACAGTCAGCAGCTATGGCTACACCTTC	CATSRDRTVSSYGYTF
TRBJ2-2	14	NA	NA	TRBV18	TGTGCCAGCTTCGAACAGGGGAACACCGGGGAGCTGTTTTTT	CASFEQGNTGELFF
TRBJ1-2	14	NA	NA	TRBV29-1	TGCAGCGTTGATCGGGACACCTACATGGATGGCTACACCTTC	CSVDRDTYMDGYTF
TRBJ2-7	18	NA	TRBD1	TRBV18	TGTGCCAGCTCACCAAGATCCGCGGGACAGGGGGTTTCCTACGAGCAGTACTTC	CASSPRSAGQGVSYEQYF
TRBJ2-3	18	NA	TRBD2	TRBV11-2	TGTGCCAGCAGCTTAGCGAGGGCGGGGACTAGTATGGCAGATACGCAGTATTTT	CASSLARAGTSMADTQYF
TRBJ2-7	16	NA	TRBD1	TRBV5-1	TGCGCCAGCAGCCGAGGGACAGCGGAAAGCTCCTACGAGCAGTACTTC	CASSRGTAESSYEQYF